This TCR beta chain was identified during a study of tumor-infiltrating lymphocytes in localized non-small cell lung cancer. TCRdb's table, derived via immunoSEQ multiplex PCR, lists solely in-frame clones and lacks some. The sample comprises around 2,800 clones, over 65% of which are singletons, and 15% to 18% rests with the top ten. Overall study findings and caveats: Only some patients had TCR sequencing, depending on available tissue.

Concerning this clone: The antigen is undetermined.

This TCR was recovered from a human donor with non-small cell lung cancer. Material for sequencing was uninvolved lung tissue not adjacent to the tumor.

The CDR3 nucleotides read TGTGCCATCAGGCGGGTGTCTGGAAACACCATATATTTT. Translated: CAIRRVSGNTIYF. J is TRBJ1-3 and V is TRBV10-3; no reliable D call. This CDR3 comprises 13 residues. V was clipped by 6 bases and J by 1 base, with 7 bases between them. Germline V CDR1 and CDR2: ENHRY, SYGVKD.